The rows below give T cell receptor beta chains drawn from one sample of a study of blood T cell repertoires in COVID-19. Some clones are missing from TCRdb's copy, which holds only in-frame ones; the method was immunoSEQ multiplex PCR. The table includes around 390,000 clones, 80% to 90% detected once. The specimen sequenced was PBMCs or T cells enriched from blood (not recorded which). The receptors were gathered from a woman in her 50s who had recovered from COVID-19. The CDR3 runs from the conserved cysteine through the conserved F or W. Each record gives: D gene, clone size, J gene, V gene, CDR3 protein, CDR3 DNA. D genes are given only for firm matches. The size of a clone is reported for some rows only, either as once, few or many, or as a class for expanded clones.

d_call: TRBD2
clone_size: NA
j_call: TRBJ2-1
v_call: TRBV9
cdr3_aa: CASSVSGGHYNEQFF
cdr3_nt: TGTGCCAGCAGCGTTAGCGGGGGTCACTACAATGAGCAGTTCTTC

d_call: TRBD1
clone_size: NA
j_call: TRBJ2-7
v_call: TRBV11-2
cdr3_aa: CASSRDRGEEQYF
cdr3_nt: TGTGCCAGCAGCCGGGACAGGGGGGAAGAGCAGTACTTC

d_call: NA
clone_size: NA
j_call: TRBJ1-5
v_call: TRBV28
cdr3_aa: CASSPGVQPQHF
cdr3_nt: TGTGCCAGCAGTCCGGGGGTTCAGCCCCAGCATTTT

d_call: NA
clone_size: NA
j_call: TRBJ2-7
v_call: TRBV18
cdr3_aa: CASSPNRDYEQYF
cdr3_nt: TGTGCCAGCTCACCAAACAGGGATTACGAGCAGTACTTC

d_call: NA
clone_size: NA
j_call: TRBJ2-7
v_call: TRBV9
cdr3_aa: CASSLGGGGEQYF
cdr3_nt: TGTGCCAGCAGCCTAGGTGGGGGAGGCGAGCAGTACTTC

d_call: NA
clone_size: NA
j_call: TRBJ1-1
v_call: TRBV28
cdr3_aa: CASSLPGNTEAFF
cdr3_nt: TGTGCCAGCAGTTTGCCAGGGAACACTGAAGCTTTCTTT

d_call: NA
clone_size: NA
j_call: TRBJ1-2
v_call: TRBV6-1
cdr3_aa: CASSESGGYTF
cdr3_nt: TGTGCCAGCAGTGAATCAGGCGGCTACACCTTC

d_call: TRBD1
clone_size: NA
j_call: TRBJ2-1
v_call: TRBV2
cdr3_aa: CASIGQDTHEQFF
cdr3_nt: TGTGCCAGCATCGGACAGGATACTCATGAGCAGTTCTTC

d_call: TRBD1
clone_size: NA
j_call: TRBJ1-2
v_call: TRBV24-1
cdr3_aa: CATSDPDRGYGYTF
cdr3_nt: TGTGCCACCAGTGATCCCGACAGGGGCTATGGCTACACCTTC

d_call: TRBD1
clone_size: NA
j_call: TRBJ1-4
v_call: TRBV11-2
cdr3_aa: CASSAGQGATNEKLFF
cdr3_nt: TGTGCCAGCAGCGCTGGACAGGGCGCAACTAATGAAAAACTGTTTTTT

d_call: NA
clone_size: NA
j_call: TRBJ2-1
v_call: TRBV15
cdr3_aa: CATSIGCFYGKLYNEQFF
cdr3_nt: TGTGCCACCAGCATAGGGTGCTTCTACGGGAAGCTTTACAATGAGCAGTTCTTC

d_call: NA
clone_size: NA
j_call: TRBJ2-7
v_call: TRBV5-8
cdr3_aa: CASSLAYEQYF
cdr3_nt: TGTGCCAGCAGCTTGGCTTACGAGCAGTACTTC

d_call: NA
clone_size: NA
j_call: TRBJ2-1
v_call: TRBV7-2
cdr3_aa: CASSYEIYNEQFF
cdr3_nt: TGTGCCAGCAGCTATGAGATATACAATGAGCAGTTCTTC

d_call: NA
clone_size: few
j_call: TRBJ1-4
v_call: TRBV9
cdr3_aa: CASSVGGGFNEKLFF
cdr3_nt: TGTGCCAGCAGCGTAGGAGGAGGGTTTAATGAAAAACTGTTTTTT

d_call: NA
clone_size: NA
j_call: TRBJ2-5
v_call: TRBV19
cdr3_aa: CASSMDDRTRHETQYF
cdr3_nt: TGTGCCAGTAGTATGGATGACAGGACAAGACACGAGACCCAGTACTTC

d_call: NA
clone_size: few
j_call: TRBJ2-3
v_call: TRBV12-3/TRBV12-4
cdr3_aa: CASSTGTDTQYF
cdr3_nt: TGTGCCAGCAGCACAGGGACAGATACGCAGTATTTT

d_call: NA
clone_size: NA
j_call: TRBJ1-6
v_call: TRBV19
cdr3_aa: CASKTPDRSPLHF
cdr3_nt: TGTGCCAGTAAAACACCAGACAGGTCACCCCTCCACTTT

d_call: NA
clone_size: NA
j_call: TRBJ1-1
v_call: TRBV2
cdr3_aa: CASSEARTVMNTEAFF
cdr3_nt: TGTGCCAGCAGTGAAGCTCGGACAGTTATGAACACTGAAGCTTTCTTT

d_call: TRBD1
clone_size: once
j_call: TRBJ1-1
v_call: TRBV3-1/TRBV3-2
cdr3_aa: CASSPGQGSTEAFF
cdr3_nt: TGTGCCAGCAGCCCGGGACAGGGGAGCACTGAAGCTTTCTTT

d_call: TRBD1
clone_size: NA
j_call: TRBJ1-2
v_call: TRBV10-3
cdr3_aa: CAISEVDRGDYGYTF
cdr3_nt: TGTGCCATCAGTGAAGTCGACAGGGGGGACTATGGCTACACCTTC

d_call: TRBD1
clone_size: NA
j_call: TRBJ1-2
v_call: TRBV7-9
cdr3_aa: CASSLQGAWGYTF
cdr3_nt: TGTGCCAGCAGCTTACAGGGGGCTTGGGGCTACACCTTC

d_call: TRBD2
clone_size: NA
j_call: TRBJ2-5
v_call: TRBV7-2
cdr3_aa: CASSPRKGREETQYF
cdr3_nt: TGTGCCAGCAGCCCTCGGAAAGGGAGGGAGGAGACCCAGTACTTC